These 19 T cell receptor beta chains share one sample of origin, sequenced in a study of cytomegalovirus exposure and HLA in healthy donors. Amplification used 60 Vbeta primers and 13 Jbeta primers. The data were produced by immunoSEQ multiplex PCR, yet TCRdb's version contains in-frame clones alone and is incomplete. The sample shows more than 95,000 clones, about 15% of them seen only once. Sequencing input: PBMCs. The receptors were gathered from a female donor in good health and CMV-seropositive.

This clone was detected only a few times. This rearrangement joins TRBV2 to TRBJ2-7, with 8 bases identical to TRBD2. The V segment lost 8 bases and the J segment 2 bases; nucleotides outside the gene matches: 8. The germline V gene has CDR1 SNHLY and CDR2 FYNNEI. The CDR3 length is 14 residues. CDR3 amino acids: CASLPLAAAYEQYF. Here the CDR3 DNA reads TGTGCCAGCCTTCCACTAGCGGCCGCCTACGAGCAGTACTTC.

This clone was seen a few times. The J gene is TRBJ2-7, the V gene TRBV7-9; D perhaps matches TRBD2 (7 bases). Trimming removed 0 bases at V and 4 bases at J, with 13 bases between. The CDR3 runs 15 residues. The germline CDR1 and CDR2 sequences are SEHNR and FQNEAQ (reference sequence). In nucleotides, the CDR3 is TGTGCCAGCAGCTTAGCGGCAGGGGAGGGGTACGAGCAGTACTTC. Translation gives CASSLAAGEGYEQYF.

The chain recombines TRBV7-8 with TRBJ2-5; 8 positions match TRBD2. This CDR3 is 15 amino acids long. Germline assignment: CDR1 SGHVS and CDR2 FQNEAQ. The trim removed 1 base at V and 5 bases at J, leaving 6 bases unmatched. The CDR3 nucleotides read TGTGCCAGCAGCTTAGTTCGGGGCGGGGGGGAGACCCAGTACTTC. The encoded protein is CASSLVRGGGETQYF.

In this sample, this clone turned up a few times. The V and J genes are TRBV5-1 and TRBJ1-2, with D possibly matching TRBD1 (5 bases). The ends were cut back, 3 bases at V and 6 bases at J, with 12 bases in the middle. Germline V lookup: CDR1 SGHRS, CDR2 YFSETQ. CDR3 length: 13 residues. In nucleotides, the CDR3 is TGCGCCAGCAGCTACGCCCCAGGGAATGGCTACACCTTC. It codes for CASSYAPGNGYTF.

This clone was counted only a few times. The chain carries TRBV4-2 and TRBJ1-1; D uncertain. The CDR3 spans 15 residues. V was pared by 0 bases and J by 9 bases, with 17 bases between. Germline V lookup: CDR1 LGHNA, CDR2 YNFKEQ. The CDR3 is CASSQDRQYDTKAFF. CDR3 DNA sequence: TGTGCCAGCAGCCAAGATCGCCAGTACGATACGAAAGCTTTCTTT.

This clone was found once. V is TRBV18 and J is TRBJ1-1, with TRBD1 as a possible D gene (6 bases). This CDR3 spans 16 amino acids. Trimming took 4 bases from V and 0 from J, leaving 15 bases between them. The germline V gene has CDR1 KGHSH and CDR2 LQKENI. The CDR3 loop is CASSQWSGQMNTEAFF. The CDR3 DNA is TGTGCCAGCTCACAATGGAGTGGACAGATGAACACTGAAGCTTTCTTT.

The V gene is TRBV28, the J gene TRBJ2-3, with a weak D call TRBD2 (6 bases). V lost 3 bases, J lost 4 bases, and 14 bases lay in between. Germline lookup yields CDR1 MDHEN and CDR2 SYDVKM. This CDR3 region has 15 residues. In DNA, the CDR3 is TGTGCCAGCAGTTTGGGGGGATCGGGTGCAGATACGCAGTATTTT. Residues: CASSLGGSGADTQYF. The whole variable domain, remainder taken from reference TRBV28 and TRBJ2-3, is DVKVTQSSRYLVKRTGEKVFLECVQDMDHENMFWYRQDPGLGLRLIYFSYDVKMKEKGDIPEGYSVSREKKERFSLILESASTNQTSMYLCASSLGGSGADTQYFGPGTRLTVL.

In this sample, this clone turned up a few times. The DNA for the CDR3 is TGTGCCAGCAGCTTGGTGGGACAGGGGAGGAATGAAAAACTGTTTTTT. Its protein is CASSLVGQGRNEKLFF. This chain links TRBV5-4 with TRBJ1-4; the match to TRBD1 covers 10 bases. V lost 0 bases and J lost 5; bases outside the gene matches: 4. The CDR3 totals 16 residues. CDR1 is SGHNT, CDR2 YYREEE, per germline (reference sequence).

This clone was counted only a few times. CDR3 sequence reads: CASSQGTSGGGSSYNEQFF. The DNA for the CDR3 is TGTGCCAGCAGCCAAGGGACTAGCGGGGGCGGAAGCTCCTACAATGAGCAGTTCTTC. The chain is built from TRBV4-2 and TRBJ2-1; 13 nucleotides agree with TRBD2. CDR1 LGHNA and CDR2 YNFKEQ come from the germline V gene. V trimming: 1 base; J trimming: 0 bases; junction bases outside the gene matches: 6. This CDR3 region has 19 residues.

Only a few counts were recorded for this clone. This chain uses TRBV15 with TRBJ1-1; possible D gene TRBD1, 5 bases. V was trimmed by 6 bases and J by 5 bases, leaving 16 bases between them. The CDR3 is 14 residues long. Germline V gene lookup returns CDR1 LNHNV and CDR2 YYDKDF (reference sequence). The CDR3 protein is CATRAREAWTEAFF. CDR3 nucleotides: TGTGCCACCAGAGCCAGGGAGGCCTGGACTGAAGCTTTCTTT.

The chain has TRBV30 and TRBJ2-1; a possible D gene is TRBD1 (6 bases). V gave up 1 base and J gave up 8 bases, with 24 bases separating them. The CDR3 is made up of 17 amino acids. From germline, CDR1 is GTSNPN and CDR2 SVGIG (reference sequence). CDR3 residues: CAWSAIKVQGIRDEQFF. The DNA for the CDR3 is TGTGCCTGGAGTGCGATAAAGGTACAGGGTATTAGGGATGAGCAGTTCTTC.

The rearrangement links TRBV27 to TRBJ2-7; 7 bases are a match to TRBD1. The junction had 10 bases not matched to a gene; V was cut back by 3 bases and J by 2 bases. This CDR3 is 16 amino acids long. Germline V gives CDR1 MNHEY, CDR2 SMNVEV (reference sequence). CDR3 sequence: CASSFSAGTETYEQYF. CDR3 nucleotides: TGTGCCAGCAGTTTTAGCGCCGGGACAGAAACCTACGAGCAGTACTTC.

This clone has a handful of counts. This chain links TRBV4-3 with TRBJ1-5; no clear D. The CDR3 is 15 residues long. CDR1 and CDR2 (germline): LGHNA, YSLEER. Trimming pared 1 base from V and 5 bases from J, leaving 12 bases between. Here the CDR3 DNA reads TGCGCCAGCAGCCAAGTGGGCGGGGAGGATCAGCCCCAGCATTTT. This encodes CASSQVGGEDQPQHF.

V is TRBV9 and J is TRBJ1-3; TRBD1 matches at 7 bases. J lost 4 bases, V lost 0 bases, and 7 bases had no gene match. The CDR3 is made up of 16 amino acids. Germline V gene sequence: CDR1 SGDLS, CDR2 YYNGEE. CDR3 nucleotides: TGTGCCAGCAGCGTAGAACTAGGGGGCTACGGAAACACCATATATTTT. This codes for CASSVELGGYGNTIYF.

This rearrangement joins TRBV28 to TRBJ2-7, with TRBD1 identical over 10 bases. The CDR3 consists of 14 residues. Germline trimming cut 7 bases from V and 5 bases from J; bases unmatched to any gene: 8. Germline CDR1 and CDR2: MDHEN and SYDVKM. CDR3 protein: CASKGTGVYNEQYF. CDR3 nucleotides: TGTGCCAGCAAGGGGACAGGGGTCTACAACGAGCAGTACTTC.

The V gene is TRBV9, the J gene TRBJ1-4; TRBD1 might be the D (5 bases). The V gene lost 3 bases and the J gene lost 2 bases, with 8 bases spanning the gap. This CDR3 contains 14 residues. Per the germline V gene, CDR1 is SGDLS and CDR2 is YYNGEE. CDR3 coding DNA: TGTGCCAGCAGCGCAGGGTGGACTAATGAAAAACTGTTTTTT. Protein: CASSAGWTNEKLFF.

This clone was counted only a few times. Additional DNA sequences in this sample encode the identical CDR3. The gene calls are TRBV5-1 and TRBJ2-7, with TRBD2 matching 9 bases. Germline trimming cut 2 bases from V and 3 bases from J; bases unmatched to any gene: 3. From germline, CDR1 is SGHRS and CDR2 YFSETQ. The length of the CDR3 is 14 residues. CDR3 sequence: CASSLLAGSYEQYF. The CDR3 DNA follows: TGCGCCAGCAGCTTACTAGCGGGTAGCTACGAGCAGTACTTC.

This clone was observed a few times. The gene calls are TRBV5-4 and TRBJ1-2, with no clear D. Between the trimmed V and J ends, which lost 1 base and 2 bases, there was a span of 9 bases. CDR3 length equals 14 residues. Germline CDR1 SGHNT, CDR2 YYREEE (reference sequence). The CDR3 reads CASSLTVSNYGYTF. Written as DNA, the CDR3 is TGTGCCAGCAGCTTGACTGTCTCGAACTATGGCTACACCTTC.

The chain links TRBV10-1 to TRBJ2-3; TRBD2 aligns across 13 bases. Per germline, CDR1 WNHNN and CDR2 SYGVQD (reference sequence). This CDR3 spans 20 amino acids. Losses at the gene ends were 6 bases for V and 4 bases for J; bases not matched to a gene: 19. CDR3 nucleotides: TGCGCCAGCAGCTGGGGGCCACCTATAACTAGCGGGAGGGGCCCAGATACGCAGTATTTT. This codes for CASSWGPPITSGRGPDTQYF.